This section outlines one TCR beta chain sequence together with its context. Its antigen is still unknown. In germline, CDR1 is LGHNA, CDR2 YSLEER. V shed 1 base and J 11 bases; nucleotides not matched to a gene: 12. This CDR3 is 16 amino acids long. This sample is part of a study of cytomegalovirus exposure and HLA in healthy donors. Study results and caveats: The classifier reportedly diagnosed cytomegalovirus status with high specificity and sensitivity. Earlier analysis found most TCR beta V segments productive about 87% or about 30% of the time.

This PCR relied on a set of 60 Vbeta primers and 13 Jbeta primers. The assay was immunoSEQ multiplex PCR, and TCRdb's table has in-frame clones only and misses some. There are about 190,000 clones in the sample; approximately 88% occur only once, and around 2.5% lies in the top ten. The sequenced sample consisted of PBMCs. The sequence was obtained from a woman aged 45-60 years in good health and CMV-seropositive. The chain carries TRBV4-3 and TRBJ2-4; 9 bases map to TRBD1. CDR3 sequence: CASSQGRGGTGLVQYF. The CDR3 nucleotides read TGCGCCAGCAGCCAAGGGCGGGGCGGGACAGGGTTAGTTCAGTACTTC.